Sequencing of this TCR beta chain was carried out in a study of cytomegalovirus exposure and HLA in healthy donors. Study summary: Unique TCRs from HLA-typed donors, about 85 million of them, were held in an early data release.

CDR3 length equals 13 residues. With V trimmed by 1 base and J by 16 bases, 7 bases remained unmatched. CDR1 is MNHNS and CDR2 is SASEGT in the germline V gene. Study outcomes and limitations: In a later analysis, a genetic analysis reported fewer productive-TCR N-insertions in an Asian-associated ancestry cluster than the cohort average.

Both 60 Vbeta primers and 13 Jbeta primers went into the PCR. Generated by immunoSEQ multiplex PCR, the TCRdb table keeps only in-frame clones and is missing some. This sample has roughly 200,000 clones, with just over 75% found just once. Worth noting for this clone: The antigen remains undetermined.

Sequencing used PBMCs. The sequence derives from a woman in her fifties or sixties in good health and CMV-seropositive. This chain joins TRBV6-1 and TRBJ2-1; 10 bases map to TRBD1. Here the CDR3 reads CASSEVWGTGVFF. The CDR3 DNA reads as TGTGCCAGCAGTGAAGTATGGGGGACAGGGGTATTCTTC.